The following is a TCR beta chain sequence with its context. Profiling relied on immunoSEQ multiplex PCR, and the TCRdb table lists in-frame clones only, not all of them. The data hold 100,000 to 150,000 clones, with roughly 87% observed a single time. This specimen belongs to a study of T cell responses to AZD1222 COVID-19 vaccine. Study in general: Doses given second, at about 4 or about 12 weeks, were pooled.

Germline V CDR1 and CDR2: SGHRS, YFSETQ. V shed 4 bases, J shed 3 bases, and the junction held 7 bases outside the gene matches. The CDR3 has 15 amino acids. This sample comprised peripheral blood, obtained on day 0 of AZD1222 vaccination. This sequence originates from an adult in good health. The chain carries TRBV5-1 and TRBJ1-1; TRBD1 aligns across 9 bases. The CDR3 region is CASSRQTGGYTEAFF. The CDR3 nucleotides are TGCGCCAGCAGCCGACAAACAGGGGGCTACACTGAAGCTTTCTTT.